Each of the 12 T cell receptor beta chains below was sequenced from the same sample in a study of T cells after yellow fever vaccination. TCRdb passed the 5' RACE reads through MiXCR, listing each CDR3 protein once. Among around 60,000 distinct CDR3 sequences listed, about 5.6% were seen once. Sequenced here: PBMCs, either bulk or a sorted T-cell subset (CD4+, CD8+, memory, or dextramer-sorted; not recorded which), sampled on the day of the yellow fever booster vaccination. The receptor source for this set is a man between 18 and 35 years old who received the YFV17D yellow fever vaccine.

V and J are TRBV30 and TRBJ2-5, with a tentative D call TRBD2 (7 bases). Looked up from germline, CDR1 is GTSNPN and CDR2 is SVGIG (reference sequence). This CDR3 contains 15 residues. The V end was cut by 4 bases, the J end by 4 bases, with 19 bases between. The DNA for the CDR3 is TGTGCCTGGACCAAAGGGGGGGCGGGTACAGAGACCCAGTACTTC. It specifies CAWTKGGAGTETQYF.

The rearrangement links TRBV4-1 to TRBJ2-2, with D perhaps assigned TRBD1 or TRBD2 (6 bases each). Germline CDR1 MGHRA, CDR2 YSYEKL. The CDR3 contains 17 residues. Trimming cost V 2 bases and J 0 bases, with 13 bases left between them. The DNA for the CDR3 is TGCGCCAGCAGCCAATTGATCGGGGGCGCGAACACCGGGGAGCTGTTTTTT. Protein sequence: CASSQLIGGANTGELFF.

This clonotype was counted ten times or more. The chain uses TRBV28 and TRBJ2-1; the D gene is possibly TRBD1 (6 bases). With 9 bases removed from V and 0 bases from J, the gap between germline ends came to 12 bases. There are 14 residues in the CDR3. Germline-derived CDR1 and CDR2 are MDHEN and SYDVKM. CDR3 nucleotide sequence: TGTGCCAGTACAGGGCTGAGCTCCTACAATGAGCAGTTCTTC. Its protein product is CASTGLSSYNEQFF.

The V call is TRBV6-2 or TRBV6-3, the J call TRBJ1-2, with 9 bases identical to TRBD1. Germline lookup yields CDR1 MNHEY and CDR2 SVGEGT. Trimming took 8 bases from V and 8 from J; bases not matched to a gene: 9. The CDR3 length is 13 residues. CDR3 sequence (DNA): TGTGCCAGCCAGACCGGGACAGGGTTCGGCTACACCTTC. It specifies CASQTGTGFGYTF.

This clonotype was observed at least ten times. V gene TRBV11-2 combines with J gene TRBJ2-1; D gene ambiguous. The CDR3 consists of 16 residues. Trimming left V 4 bases short and J 2 bases short, with 15 bases between. Germline loops: CDR1 SGHAT, CDR2 FQNNGV. DNA of the CDR3: TGTGCCAGCAGCTCATTTCTGGGCCCGACCTACAATGAGCAGTTCTTC. It encodes CASSSFLGPTYNEQFF.

This chain links TRBV5-1 with TRBJ1-1, with no clear D. Germline loops: CDR1 SGHRS, CDR2 YFSETQ. The V end was cut by 1 base, the J end by 6 bases, with 10 bases between. The CDR3 runs to 13 residues. DNA of the CDR3: TGCGCCAGCAGCTTGCAAGGGCTCGCTGAAGCTTTCTTT. This gives the protein CASSLQGLAEAFF.

This clonotype was observed a handful of times. The rearrangement joins TRBV4-1 to TRBJ2-3; 7 bases line up with TRBD2. The CDR3 runs 16 residues. Germline loops: CDR1 MGHRA, CDR2 YSYEKL. V dropped 4 bases and J dropped 4; count of bases not matched to a gene: 11. The CDR3 DNA sequence: TGCGCCAGCAGCCGTCTACCCGGGGGGATCGCAGATACGCAGTATTTT. Translating gives CASSRLPGGIADTQYF.

This clonotype has a count of ten or more. The chain couples TRBV27 to TRBJ2-1; 9 bases are shared with TRBD2. CDR3 size: 16 residues. The germline V gene encodes CDR1 MNHEY and CDR2 SMNVEV (reference sequence). The J segment lost 4 bases and the V segment lost 2 bases, leaving 6 bases of the junction unmatched. The CDR3, as DNA: TGTGCCAGCAGTTTAGGCGGCAGCGGGGGGTACAATGAGCAGTTCTTC. As protein: CASSLGGSGGYNEQFF.

This clonotype was found many times. This chain joins TRBV5-1 and TRBJ1-1; 9 bases map to TRBD1. The CDR3 runs to 17 residues. Germline V lookup: CDR1 SGHRS, CDR2 YFSETQ. The V gene end was trimmed by 2 bases and the J gene end by 4 bases; junction bases not matched to a gene: 12. The CDR3 DNA follows: TGCGCCAGCAGCTTCGCCCCCCTGGGACAGGGTGGCACTGAAGCTTTCTTT. Protein product: CASSFAPLGQGGTEAFF. The full variable domain, rest sourced from reference TRBV5-1 and TRBJ1-1, is KAGVTQTPRYLIKTRGQQVTLSCSPISGHRSVSWYQQTPGQGLQFLFEYFSETQRNKGNFPGRFSGRQFSNSRSEMNVSTLELGDSALYLCASSFAPLGQGGTEAFFGQGTRLTVV.

The rearrangement links TRBV5-4 to TRBJ2-3; a possible D gene is TRBD2 (7 bases). V gave up 2 bases and J gave up 2 bases, with 18 bases separating them. CDR1 SGHNT and CDR2 YYREEE come from the germline V gene (reference sequence). The CDR3 contains 17 residues. The CDR3 bases are TGTGCCAGCAGCTTCCCAGGGGCGGGGGAATTCACAGATACGCAGTATTTT. Its protein product is CASSFPGAGEFTDTQYF. The full variable domain, rest sourced from reference TRBV5-4 and TRBJ2-3, is ETGVTQSPTHLIKTRGQQVTLRCSSQSGHNTVSWYQQALGQGPQFIFQYYREEENGRGNFPPRFSGLQFPNYSSELNVNALELDDSALYLCASSFPGAGEFTDTQYFGPGTRLTVL.

The chain carries TRBV28 and TRBJ2-7; no definite D call. This CDR3 is built from 13 residues. The germline CDR1 and CDR2 sequences are MDHEN and SYDVKM. Trimming stripped 6 bases from V and 7 bases from J, with 16 bases between. CDR3 residues: CASSAVVGWEQYF. CDR3 DNA: TGTGCCAGCAGCGCCGTTGTAGGATGGGAGCAGTACTTC. The variable domain in full, with the rest retrieved from reference TRBV28 and TRBJ2-7, is DVKVTQSSRYLVKRTGEKVFLECVQDMDHENMFWYRQDPGLGLRLIYFSYDVKMKEKGDIPEGYSVSREKKERFSLILESASTNQTSMYLCASSAVVGWEQYFGPGTRLTVT.

This clonotype has a count of ten or more. This rearrangement joins TRBV5-5 to TRBJ2-1; possible D gene TRBD1, 6 bases. From germline, CDR1 is SGHKS and CDR2 YYEKEE (reference sequence). The CDR3 sequence is 16 residues long. Trimming took 1 base from V and 0 from J, leaving 11 bases between them. The CDR3 reads CASSLPRGPSYNEQFF. CDR3 DNA: TGTGCCAGCAGCTTGCCCAGGGGCCCCTCCTACAATGAGCAGTTCTTC. Complete variable domain (other parts from reference TRBV5-5 and TRBJ2-1): DAGVTQSPTHLIKTRGQQVTLRCSPISGHKSVSWYQQVLGQGPQFIFQYYEKEERGRGNFPDRFSARQFPNYSSELNVNALLLGDSALYLCASSLPRGPSYNEQFFGPGTRLTVL.